This T cell receptor (beta chain) was sequenced during a study of blood T cell repertoires in COVID-19. This clone was found once. Study members were between roughly 18 and 100 years old and lived in 20 to 25 US regions. Participants' reported clinical history set cohort assignment. Only in-frame clones appear in the TCRdb table, and some are missing; sequencing was by immunoSEQ multiplex PCR. Altogether approximately 200,000 clones are present, 75% to 90% being singletons, with the ten largest covering about 19%. This clonotype was obtained from a man aged 35 to 55 who had recovered from COVID-19. What was sequenced was PBMCs or T cells enriched from blood (not recorded which).

The CDR3 bases are TGTGCCAGCAGATCGACAGGGGCGAGCAATCAGCCCCAGCATTTT. Residues: CASRSTGASNQPQHF. The genes are TRBV28 and TRBJ1-5, with 8 bases fitting TRBD1. In germline, CDR1 is MDHEN, CDR2 SYDVKM. This CDR3 is 15 amino acids long. J lost 1 base, V lost 6 bases, and 5 bases had no gene match.